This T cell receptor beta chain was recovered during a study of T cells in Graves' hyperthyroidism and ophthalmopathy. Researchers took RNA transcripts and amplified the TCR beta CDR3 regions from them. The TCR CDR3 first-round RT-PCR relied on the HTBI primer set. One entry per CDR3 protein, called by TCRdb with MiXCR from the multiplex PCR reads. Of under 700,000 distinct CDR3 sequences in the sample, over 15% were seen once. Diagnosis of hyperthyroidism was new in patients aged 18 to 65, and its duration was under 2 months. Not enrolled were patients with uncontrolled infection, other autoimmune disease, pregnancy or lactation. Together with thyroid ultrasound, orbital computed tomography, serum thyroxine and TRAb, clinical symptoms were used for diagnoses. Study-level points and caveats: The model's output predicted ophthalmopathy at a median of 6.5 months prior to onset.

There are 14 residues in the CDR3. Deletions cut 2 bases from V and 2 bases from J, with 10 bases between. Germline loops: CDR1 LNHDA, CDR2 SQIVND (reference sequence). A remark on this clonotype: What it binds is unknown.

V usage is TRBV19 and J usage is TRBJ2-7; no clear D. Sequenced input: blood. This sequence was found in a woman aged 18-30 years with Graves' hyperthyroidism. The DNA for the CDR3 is TGTGCCAGTAGTATATCGACCGCGGCCTACGAGCAGTACTTC. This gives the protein CASSISTAAYEQYF.